This T cell receptor beta chain was sequenced during a study of CD8 T cells in Susac syndrome. TCR beta sequencing covered blood CD8+ and CD4+ T cells. Both CD4+ and CD8+ T cells were negatively isolated, and TEMRA cells underwent FACS enrichment. The CDR3 has 15 residues. V was shortened by 3 bases and J by 0 bases, with 9 bases between the two germline ends. Looked up from germline, CDR1 is SNHLY and CDR2 is FYNNEI. RNA, at roughly 0.45 to 1 ug, was reverse transcribed with random hexamers. An immunoSEQ multiplex PCR generated amplified TCR beta CDR3 products spanning 54 Vbeta and 13 Jbeta. One entry per CDR3 protein, called by TCRdb with MiXCR from the immunoSEQ multiplex PCR reads. The data contain approximately 200,000 distinct CDR3 sequences, roughly 95% of them singletons.

Sequencing input: CD4+ T cells from PBMCs. This chain connects TRBV2 to TRBJ2-1; D gene ambiguous. This sequence was found in a human donor with multiple sclerosis. CDR3 in amino acids: CASSDQHSSYNEQFF. DNA of the CDR3: TGTGCCAGCAGTGACCAGCACAGCTCCTACAATGAGCAGTTCTTC.